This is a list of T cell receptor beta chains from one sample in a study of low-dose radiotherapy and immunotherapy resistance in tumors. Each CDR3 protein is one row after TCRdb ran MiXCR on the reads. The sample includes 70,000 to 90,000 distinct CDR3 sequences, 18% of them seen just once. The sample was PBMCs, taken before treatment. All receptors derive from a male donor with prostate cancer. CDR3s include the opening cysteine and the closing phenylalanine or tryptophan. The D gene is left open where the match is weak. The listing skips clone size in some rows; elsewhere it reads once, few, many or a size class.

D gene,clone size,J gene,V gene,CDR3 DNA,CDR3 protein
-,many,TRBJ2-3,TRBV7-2,TGTGCCAGCAGCTTTCTACAGCGTAGAGATACGCAGTATTTT,CASSFLQRRDTQYF
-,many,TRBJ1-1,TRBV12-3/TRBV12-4,TGTGCCAGCAGGGGACCTGGTAACACTGAAGCTTTCTTT,CASRGPGNTEAFF
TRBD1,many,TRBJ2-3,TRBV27,TGTGCCAGCAGGAACAGGGGTGGGTTTGGTACGCAGTATTTT,CASRNRGGFGTQYF
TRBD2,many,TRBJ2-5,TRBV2,TGTGCCAGCAGTGTTGCTAGCGGCGTTGGAGAGACCCAGTACTTC,CASSVASGVGETQYF
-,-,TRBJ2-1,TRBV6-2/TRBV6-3,TGTGCCAGCAGGTATCGCAGCGACAATGAGCAGTTCTTC,CASRYRSDNEQFF
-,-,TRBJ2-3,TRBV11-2,TGTGCCAGCAGCCGTGTTGGGGGGGGCTTCACAGATACGCAGTATTTT,CASSRVGGGFTDTQYF
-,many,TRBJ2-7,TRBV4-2,TGTGCCAGCAGCCAGACCCATCGGAGATCCGAGCAGTACTTC,CASSQTHRRSEQYF
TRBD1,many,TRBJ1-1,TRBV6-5,TGTGCCAGCAGGAGGGGGGTGGACAGGGCGAACACTGAAGCTTTCTTT,CASRRGVDRANTEAFF
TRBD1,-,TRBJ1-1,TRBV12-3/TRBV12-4,TGTGCCAGCAGTTTGGGACAGCTCACTGAAGCTTTCTTT,CASSLGQLTEAFF
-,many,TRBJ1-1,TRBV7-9,TGTGCCAGCAGACAGGGGAACACTGAAGCTTTCTTT,CASRQGNTEAFF
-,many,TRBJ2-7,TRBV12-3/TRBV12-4,TGTGCCAGCAGTCGCGTTGGGGTGGGGACCTCCGAGCAGTACTTC,CASSRVGVGTSEQYF
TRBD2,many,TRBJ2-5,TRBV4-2,TGTGCCAGCAGCCAAGGGGGGGGGAGGCTAGCGGGCCAAGAGACCCAGTACTTC,CASSQGGGRLAGQETQYF
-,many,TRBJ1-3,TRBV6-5,TGTGCCAGCAGTTACATGAGGGAGCGAGGAAACACCATATATTTT,CASSYMRERGNTIYF
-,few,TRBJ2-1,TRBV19,TGTGCCACCAGGGAGGGGGGCGATGAGCAGTTCTTC,CATREGGDEQFF
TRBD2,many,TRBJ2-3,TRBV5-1,TGCGCCAGCAGCTCCCGGACTAGCGGGGGCACAGATACGCAGTATTTT,CASSSRTSGGTDTQYF
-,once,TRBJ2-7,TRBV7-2,TGTGCCAGCAGCTCAGGGGTGGGAATCTACGAGCAGTACTTC,CASSSGVGIYEQYF
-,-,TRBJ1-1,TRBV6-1,TGTGCCAGCAGTCCCCCGACAGAGGTGAACACTGAAGCTTTCTTT,CASSPPTEVNTEAFF
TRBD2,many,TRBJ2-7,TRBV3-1,TGTGCCAGCAGTCAAGACCTAGCGGGGGGCCTCACAGAGCAGTACTTC,CASSQDLAGGLTEQYF
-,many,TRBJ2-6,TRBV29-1,TGCAGCGTCCCGGACAGTCCGGGGGCCAACGTCCTGACTTTC,CSVPDSPGANVLTF
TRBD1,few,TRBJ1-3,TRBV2,TGTGCCAGCAGTGAACTCGGGGGACAGCTAGCTGGAAACACCATATATTTT,CASSELGGQLAGNTIYF
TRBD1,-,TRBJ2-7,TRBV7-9,TGTGCCAGCAGCCCCCGGGACAGGGGCTACGAGCAGTACTTC,CASSPRDRGYEQYF
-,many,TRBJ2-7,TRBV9,TGTGCCAGCAGCGTAGGCGACACGGATGGGCAGTACTTC,CASSVGDTDGQYF
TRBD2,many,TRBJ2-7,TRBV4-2,TGTGCCAGCAGCCAAGAAGGGACTAGCGGCTCCTACGAGCAGTACTTC,CASSQEGTSGSYEQYF
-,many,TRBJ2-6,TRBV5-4,TGTGCCAGCAGCTTGGAATGGGCCTCTGGGGCCAACGTCCTGACTTTC,CASSLEWASGANVLTF
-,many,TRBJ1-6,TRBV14,TGTGCCAGCAGCCAAGAACCCAGTTCACCCCTCCACTTT,CASSQEPSSPLHF
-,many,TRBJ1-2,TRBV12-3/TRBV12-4,TGTGCCAGCAGTCGCACCAGGGTGGATGGCTACACCTTC,CASSRTRVDGYTF
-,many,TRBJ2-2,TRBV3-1,TGTGCCAGCAGCACGGCTGCGAACACCGGGGAGCTGTTTTTT,CASSTAANTGELFF
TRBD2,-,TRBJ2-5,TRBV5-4,TGTGCCAGCAGCATTACGGGACGGGGAGGGTTTCGGGAGACCCAGTACTTC,CASSITGRGGFRETQYF
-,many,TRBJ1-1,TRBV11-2,TGTGCCAGCAGCGCATTACAGGGATGGAACACTGAAGCTTTCTTT,CASSALQGWNTEAFF
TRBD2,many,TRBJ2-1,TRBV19,TGTGCCAGTAGTACCCCGGGACTAGCGTTTTACAATGAGCAGTTCTTC,CASSTPGLAFYNEQFF
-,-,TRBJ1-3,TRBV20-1,TGCAGTGCCGTAATTACAGACAAAGGAAACACCATATATTTT,CSAVITDKGNTIYF
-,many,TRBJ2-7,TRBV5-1,TGCGCCAGCAGCAGTACAGGGAGTGGGAGTCGCGAGCAGTACTTC,CASSSTGSGSREQYF
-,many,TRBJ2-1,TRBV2,TGTGCCAGCACTTCCCGGGGCGCCTACAATGAGCAGTTCTTC,CASTSRGAYNEQFF
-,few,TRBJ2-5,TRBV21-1,TGTGCCAGCAGCAAAGGGATTGTGGCAGCAGGGGAGACCCAGTACTTC,CASSKGIVAAGETQYF
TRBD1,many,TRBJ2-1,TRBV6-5,TGTGCCAGCAGTAGACGGACAGGGCTATGGCAGTTCTTC,CASSRRTGLWQFF
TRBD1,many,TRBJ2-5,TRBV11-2,TGTGCCAGCACCTGGGGGGCGGACAGGGCTCAAGAGACCCAGTACTTC,CASTWGADRAQETQYF
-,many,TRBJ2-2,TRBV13,TGTGCCAGCAGCCCCGGGACAACGAACACCGGGGAGCTGTTTTTT,CASSPGTTNTGELFF
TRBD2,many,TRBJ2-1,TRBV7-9,TGTGCCAGCACCCGAGGGGCTAGCGGGGAGGTTGAGCAGTTCTTC,CASTRGASGEVEQFF
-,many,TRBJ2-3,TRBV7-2,TGTGCCAGCAGCCCCTACAGGAGAGATACGCAGTATTTT,CASSPYRRDTQYF
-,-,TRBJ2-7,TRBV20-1,TGCAGTGCTAGAGATGCGCGGAGAGCTACCTACGAGCAGTGCTTC,CSARDARRATYEQCF
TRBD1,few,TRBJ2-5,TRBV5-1,TGCGCCAGCAACCGGGACAGGGGCCAAGAGACCCAGTACTTC,CASNRDRGQETQYF
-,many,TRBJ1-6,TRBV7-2,TGTGCCAGCAGCCGCCGCAGCGGGGGCGTTTTAGAAGGCTCACCCCTCCACTTT,CASSRRSGGVLEGSPLHF
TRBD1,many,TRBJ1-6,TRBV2,TGTGCCGTGGAGGGGGCAAGCGCCGTAGAATCACCCCTCCACTTT,CAVEGASAVESPLHF
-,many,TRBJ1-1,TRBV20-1,TGCAGTGCTAGAAAAGAGAACACTGAAGCTTTCTTT,CSARKENTEAFF
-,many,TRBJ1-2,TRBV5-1,TGCGCCAGCAGCCCTCAACGAAAGGGGTATGGCTACACCTTC,CASSPQRKGYGYTF
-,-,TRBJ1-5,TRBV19,TGTGCCAGTTCAGGGATCGGTCAGCCCCAGCATTTT,CASSGIGQPQHF
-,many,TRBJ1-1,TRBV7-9,TGTGCCAGCAGCACAACCACCACTGAAGCTTTCTTT,CASSTTTTEAFF
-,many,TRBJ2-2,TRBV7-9,TGTGCCAGCAGCCCCCCGCGTATTAGGGACACAAACACCGGGGAGCTGTTTTTT,CASSPPRIRDTNTGELFF
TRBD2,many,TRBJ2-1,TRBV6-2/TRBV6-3,TGTGCCAGCACCTCAGGGACTAGCGGGGGCTCCTACAATGAGCAGTTCTTC,CASTSGTSGGSYNEQFF
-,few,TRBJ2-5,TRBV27,TGTGCCAGCAGCATATTAACCCCGGCCGGAGAGACCCAGTACTTC,CASSILTPAGETQYF
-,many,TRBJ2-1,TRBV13,TGTGCCAGCACCCGGGACTCCTACAATGAGCAGTTCTTC,CASTRDSYNEQFF
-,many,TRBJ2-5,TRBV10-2,TGCGCCAGCAGTGCACAGTACCAAGAGACCCAGTACTTC,CASSAQYQETQYF
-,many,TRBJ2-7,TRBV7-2,TGTGCCAGCAGCTTATCCTACGAGCAGTACTTC,CASSLSYEQYF
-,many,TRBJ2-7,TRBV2,TGTGCCAGCAGTGAACTGCCTTACCGCTCCTACGAGCAGTACTTC,CASSELPYRSYEQYF
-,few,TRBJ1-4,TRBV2,TGTGCCAGCAGTAGACGTGAAAAACTGTTTTTT,CASSRREKLFF
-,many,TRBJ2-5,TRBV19,TGTGCCAGTAGTAGCGAGCAGGGGGAGACCCAGTACTTC,CASSSEQGETQYF